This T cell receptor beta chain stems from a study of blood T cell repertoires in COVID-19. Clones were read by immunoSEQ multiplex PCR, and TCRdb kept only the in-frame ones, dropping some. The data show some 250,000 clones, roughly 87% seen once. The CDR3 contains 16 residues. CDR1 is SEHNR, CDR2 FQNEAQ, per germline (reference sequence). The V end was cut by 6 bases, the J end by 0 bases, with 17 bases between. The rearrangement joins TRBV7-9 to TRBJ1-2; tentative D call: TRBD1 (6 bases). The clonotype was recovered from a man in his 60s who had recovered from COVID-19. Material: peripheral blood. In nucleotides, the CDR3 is TGTGCCAGCAGGGTAGTGGGACACCGAGCTAACTATGGCTACACCTTC. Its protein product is CASRVVGHRANYGYTF.